This TCR beta chain came from a study of blood T cell repertoires in COVID-19 (dated by TCRdb to about 2020). With respect to the entire study: The collaborator samples originated in the United States, Italy and Spain and spanned the acute and convalescent phases of COVID-19. The prospective study material was composed of cDNA or gDNA derived from T cells, B-cell-depleted T cells, or PBMCs. Subjects who had been exposed to COVID-19, were actively infected with it, or had recovered from it provided the deeply sampled blood TCRbeta repertoires that made up the dataset. The repertoires were released in a freely available public database meant as a resource for research on the immune response to SARS-CoV-2. The samples were drawn from the first 160 participants of the ongoing ImmuneRACE study and from 1,200 or so subjects provided by 6 global collaborators. A de-identified subject ID, COVID-19 status, age in years and sex were almost always included in the sample metadata. Where available, HLA class I and class II types were taken from metadata supplied by the sample provider and were not determined by assay-based typing.

Turning to this clone: What antigen it recognizes has not been identified. It has no much larger one-base neighbor in the sample; base qualities were not kept.

The research as a whole found: The quantity of clinical and demographic metadata differed by source and by participant and was supplied without curation.

Whole blood was collected in K2EDTA tubes by collaborating institutions according to the institutions' own protocols. Collaborator samples were shipped for TCRbeta analysis as frozen whole blood, isolated PBMCs, or DNA extracted from either sample type. From the cysteine through the phenylalanine, the CDR3 covers 12 amino acids. Only the CDR3 region is kept as DNA, spanning 36 bases read in frame from base 1. V and J are truncated by 3 bases and 5 bases respectively, leaving an intervening sequence of 8 bases. Per the germline V gene, MDHEN is the CDR1 and SYDVKM is the CDR2. The immunoSEQ Assay, a bias-controlled multiplex PCR, was used to amplify TCRbeta CDR3 regions from genomic DNA. The original methods were these. Within the assay, amplification of reference gene primers was used to estimate how many nucleated cells each sample contained. Sequence reads were collapsed and filtered to measure the absolute abundance of every unique TCRbeta CDR3 rearrangement. For each sample, productive Simpson clonality was calculated as the square root of Simpson's diversity index over productive rearrangements. Here the immuneACCESS table is served through TCRdb, limited to in-frame sequences with V and J called. Missing clones are a known gap in these copies; in checked studies unresolved V genes cover under half, and the rest lacks a known reason. The V and J calls and clone size were taken over from that table, and D and trimming were inferred from the DNA. This sample lists approximately 500,000 clones; approximately 83% were detected once. About 3% of the sample lies in the top ten.

Here the chain combines TRBV28 and TRBJ2-7; the D segment cannot be called with confidence. Material for sequencing was peripheral blood. The sequence came from a human donor in a cohort sampled during active COVID-19. CDR3 loop: CASSFSWHEQYF. Read as DNA, the sequence is TGTGCCAGCAGTTTTTCCTGGCACGAGCAGTACTTC.